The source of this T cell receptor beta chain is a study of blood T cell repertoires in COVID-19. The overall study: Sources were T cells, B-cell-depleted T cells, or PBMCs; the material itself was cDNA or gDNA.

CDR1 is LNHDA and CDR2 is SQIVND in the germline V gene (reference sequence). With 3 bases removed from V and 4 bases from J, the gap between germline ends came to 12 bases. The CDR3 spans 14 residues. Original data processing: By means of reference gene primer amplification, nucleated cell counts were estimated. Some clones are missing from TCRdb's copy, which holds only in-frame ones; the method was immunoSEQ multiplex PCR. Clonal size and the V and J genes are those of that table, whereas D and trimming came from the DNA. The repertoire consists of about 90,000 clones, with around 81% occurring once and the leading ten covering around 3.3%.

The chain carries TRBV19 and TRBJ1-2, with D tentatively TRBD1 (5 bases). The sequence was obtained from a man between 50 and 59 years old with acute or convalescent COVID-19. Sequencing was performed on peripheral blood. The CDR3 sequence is CASSIDRGTYGYTF. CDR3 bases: TGTGCCAGTAGTATCGATCGGGGGACCTATGGCTACACCTTC.